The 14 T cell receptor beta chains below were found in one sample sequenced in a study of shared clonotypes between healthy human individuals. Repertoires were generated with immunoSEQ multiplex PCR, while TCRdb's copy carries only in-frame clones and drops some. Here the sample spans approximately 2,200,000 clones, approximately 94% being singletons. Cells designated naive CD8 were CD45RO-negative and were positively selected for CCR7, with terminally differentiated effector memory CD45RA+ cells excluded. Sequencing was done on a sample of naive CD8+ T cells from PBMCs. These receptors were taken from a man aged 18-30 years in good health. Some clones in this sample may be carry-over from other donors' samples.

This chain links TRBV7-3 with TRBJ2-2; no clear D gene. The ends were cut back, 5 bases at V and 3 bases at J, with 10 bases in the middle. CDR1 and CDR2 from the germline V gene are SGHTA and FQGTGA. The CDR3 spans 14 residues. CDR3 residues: CASSPTTDTGELFF. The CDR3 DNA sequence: TGTGCCAGCAGCCCTACAACAGACACCGGGGAGCTGTTTTTT. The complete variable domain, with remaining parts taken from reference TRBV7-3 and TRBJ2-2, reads GAGVSQTPSNKVTEKGKYVELRCDPISGHTALYWYRQSLGQGPEFLIYFQGTGAADDSGLPNDRFFAVRPEGSVSTLKIQRTERGDSAVYLCASSPTTDTGELFFGEGSRLTVL.

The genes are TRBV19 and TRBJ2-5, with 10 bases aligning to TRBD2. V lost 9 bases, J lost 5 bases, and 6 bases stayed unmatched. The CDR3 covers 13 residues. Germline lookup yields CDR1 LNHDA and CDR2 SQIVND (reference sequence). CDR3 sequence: CASRPAGGETQYF. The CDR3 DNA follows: TGTGCCAGCCGGCCAGCGGGAGGGGAGACCCAGTACTTC.

The CDR3 region has the DNA TGCAGCGTTGTCTATCCCTCCTACGAGCAGTACTTC. As protein: CSVVYPSYEQYF. V and J are TRBV29-1 and TRBJ2-7; no definite D call. CDR1 is SQVTM and CDR2 is ANQGSEA in the germline V gene. CDR3 length equals 12 residues. Between the trimmed V and J ends, which lost 4 bases and 0 bases, there was a span of 7 bases.

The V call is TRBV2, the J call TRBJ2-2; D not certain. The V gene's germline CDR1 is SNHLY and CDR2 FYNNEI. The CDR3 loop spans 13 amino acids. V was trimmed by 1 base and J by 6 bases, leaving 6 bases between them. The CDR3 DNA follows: TGTGCCAGCAGTGAAGGGAATGCCGGGGAGCTGTTTTTT. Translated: CASSEGNAGELFF.

The CDR3 coding sequence is TGTGCCAGCAGCGCGCAGGGGCACACTGAAGCTTTCTTT. Its protein is CASSAQGHTEAFF. The rearrangement uses TRBV9 and TRBJ1-1; D possibly corresponds to TRBD1 (6 bases). Looked up from germline, CDR1 is SGDLS and CDR2 is YYNGEE. Trimming pared 3 bases from V and 3 bases from J, leaving 9 bases between. The CDR3 has 13 amino acids.

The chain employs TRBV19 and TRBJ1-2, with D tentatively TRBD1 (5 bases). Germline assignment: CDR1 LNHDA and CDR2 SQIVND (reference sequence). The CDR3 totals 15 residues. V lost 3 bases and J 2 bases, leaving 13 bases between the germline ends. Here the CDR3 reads CASSMGSGQNYGYTF. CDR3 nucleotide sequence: TGTGCCAGTAGTATGGGCAGTGGACAAAACTATGGCTACACCTTC.

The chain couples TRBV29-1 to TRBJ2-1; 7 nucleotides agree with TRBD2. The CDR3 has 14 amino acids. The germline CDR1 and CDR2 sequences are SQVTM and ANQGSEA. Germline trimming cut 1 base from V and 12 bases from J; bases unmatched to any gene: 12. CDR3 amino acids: CSVEARTRKFRQFF. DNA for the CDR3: TGCAGCGTTGAAGCCCGGACTAGGAAGTTTCGGCAGTTCTTC.

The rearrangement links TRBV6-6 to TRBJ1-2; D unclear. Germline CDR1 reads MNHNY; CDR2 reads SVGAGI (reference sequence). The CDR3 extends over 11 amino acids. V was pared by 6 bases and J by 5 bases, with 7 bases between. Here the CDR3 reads CASSDDYGYTF. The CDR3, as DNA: TGTGCCAGCAGCGACGATTATGGCTACACCTTC.

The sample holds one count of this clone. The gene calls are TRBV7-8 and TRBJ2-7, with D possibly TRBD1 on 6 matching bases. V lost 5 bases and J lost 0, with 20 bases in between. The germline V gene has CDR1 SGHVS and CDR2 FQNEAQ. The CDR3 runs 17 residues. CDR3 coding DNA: TGTGCCAGCAGCACAGAAAAGGGACATTATTACTCCTACGAGCAGTACTTC. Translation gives CASSTEKGHYYSYEQYF.

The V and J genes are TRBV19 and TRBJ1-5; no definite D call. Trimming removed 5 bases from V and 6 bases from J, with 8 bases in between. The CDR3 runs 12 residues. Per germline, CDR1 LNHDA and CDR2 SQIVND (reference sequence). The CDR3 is CASSVVSQPQHF. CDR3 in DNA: TGTGCCAGTAGTGTGGTGAGTCAGCCCCAGCATTTT.

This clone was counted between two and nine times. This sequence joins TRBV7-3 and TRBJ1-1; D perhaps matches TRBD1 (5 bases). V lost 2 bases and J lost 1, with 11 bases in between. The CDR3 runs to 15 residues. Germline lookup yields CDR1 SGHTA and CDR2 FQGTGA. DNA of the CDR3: TGTGCCAGCAGCTTATGGGCAGGGCCGAACACTGAAGCTTTCTTT. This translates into CASSLWAGPNTEAFF.

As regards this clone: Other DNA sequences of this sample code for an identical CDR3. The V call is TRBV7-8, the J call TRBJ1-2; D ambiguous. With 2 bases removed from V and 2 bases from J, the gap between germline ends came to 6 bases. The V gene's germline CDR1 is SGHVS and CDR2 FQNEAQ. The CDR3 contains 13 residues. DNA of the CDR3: TGTGCCAGCAGCTTATCGACAAACTATGGCTACACCTTC. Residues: CASSLSTNYGYTF.

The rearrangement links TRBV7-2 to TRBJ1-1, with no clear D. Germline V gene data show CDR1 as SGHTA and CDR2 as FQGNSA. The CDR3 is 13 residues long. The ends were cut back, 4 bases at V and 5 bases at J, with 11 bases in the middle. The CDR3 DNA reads TGTGCCAGCAGCTACCCTACTCGAACTGAAGCTTTCTTT. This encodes CASSYPTRTEAFF.

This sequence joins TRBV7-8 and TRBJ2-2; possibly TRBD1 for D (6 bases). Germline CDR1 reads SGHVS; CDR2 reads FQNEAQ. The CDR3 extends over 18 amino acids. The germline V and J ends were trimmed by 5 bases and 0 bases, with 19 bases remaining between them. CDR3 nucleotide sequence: TGTGCCAGCAGCCCCGCAGGGGCATTGGCTACGAACACCGGGGAGCTGTTTTTT. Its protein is CASSPAGALATNTGELFF.